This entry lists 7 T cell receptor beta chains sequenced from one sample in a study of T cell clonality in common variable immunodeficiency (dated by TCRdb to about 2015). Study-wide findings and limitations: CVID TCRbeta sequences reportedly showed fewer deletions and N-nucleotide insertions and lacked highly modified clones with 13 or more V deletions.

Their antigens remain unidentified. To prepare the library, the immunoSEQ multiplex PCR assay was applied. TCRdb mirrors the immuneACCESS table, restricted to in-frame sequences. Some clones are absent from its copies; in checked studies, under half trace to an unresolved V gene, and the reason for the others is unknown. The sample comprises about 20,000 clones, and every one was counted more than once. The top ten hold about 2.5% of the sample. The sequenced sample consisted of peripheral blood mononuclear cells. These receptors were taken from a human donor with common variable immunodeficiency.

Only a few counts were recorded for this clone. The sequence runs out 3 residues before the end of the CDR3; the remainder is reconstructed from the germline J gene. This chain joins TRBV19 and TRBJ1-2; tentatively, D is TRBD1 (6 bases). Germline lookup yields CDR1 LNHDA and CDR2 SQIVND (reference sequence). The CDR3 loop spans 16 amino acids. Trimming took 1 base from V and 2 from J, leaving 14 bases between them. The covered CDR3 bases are TGTGCCAGTAGTATAGGAGGTGTTGGACAGAACTATGGC. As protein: CASSIGGVGQNYG. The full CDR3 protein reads CASSIGGVGQNYGYTF.

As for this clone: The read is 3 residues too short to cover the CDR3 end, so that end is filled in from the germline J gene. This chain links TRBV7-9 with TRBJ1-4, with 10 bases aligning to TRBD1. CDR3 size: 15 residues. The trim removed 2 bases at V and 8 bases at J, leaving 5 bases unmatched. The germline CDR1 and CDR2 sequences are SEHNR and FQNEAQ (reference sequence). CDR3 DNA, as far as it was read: TGTGCCAGCAGCTTATTAGGGACAGGGGAGGAAAAA. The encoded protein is CASSLLGTGEEK. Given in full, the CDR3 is CASSLLGTGEEKLFF.

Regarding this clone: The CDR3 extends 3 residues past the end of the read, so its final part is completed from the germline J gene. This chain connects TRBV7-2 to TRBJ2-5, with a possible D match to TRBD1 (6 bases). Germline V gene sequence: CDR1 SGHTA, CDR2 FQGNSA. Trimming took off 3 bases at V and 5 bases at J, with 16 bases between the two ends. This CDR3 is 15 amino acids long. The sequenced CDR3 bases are TGTGCCAGCAGCTTCTGGACAGCCTCCGGGGAGACC. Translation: CASSFWTASGET. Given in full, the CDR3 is CASSFWTASGETQYF.

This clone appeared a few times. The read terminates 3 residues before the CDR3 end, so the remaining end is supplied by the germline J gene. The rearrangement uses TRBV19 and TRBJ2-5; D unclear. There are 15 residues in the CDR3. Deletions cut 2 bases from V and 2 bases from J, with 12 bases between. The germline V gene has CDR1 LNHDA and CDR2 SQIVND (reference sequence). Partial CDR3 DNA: TGTGCCAGTAGTATAATGGGTTTAGGGCAAGAGACC. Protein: CASSIMGLGQET. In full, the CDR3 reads CASSIMGLGQETQYF.

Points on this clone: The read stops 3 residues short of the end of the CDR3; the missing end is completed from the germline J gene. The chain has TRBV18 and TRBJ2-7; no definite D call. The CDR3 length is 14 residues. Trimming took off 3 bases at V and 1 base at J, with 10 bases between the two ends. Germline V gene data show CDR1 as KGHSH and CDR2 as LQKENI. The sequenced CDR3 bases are TGTGCCAGCTCACCTCCCTCAGAGTCCTACGAG. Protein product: CASSPPSESYE. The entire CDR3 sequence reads CASSPPSESYEQYF. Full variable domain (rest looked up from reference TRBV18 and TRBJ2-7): NAGVMQNPRHLVRRRGQEARLRCSPMKGHSHVYWYRQLPEEGLKFMVYLQKENIIDESGMPKERFSAEFPKEGPSILRIQQVVRGDSAAYFCASSPPSESYEQYFGPGTRLTVT.

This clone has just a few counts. CDR3 loop: CASSYSSGSTDTQYF. Partial CDR3 DNA: TGTGCCAGCAGCTACTCTAGCGGGAGCACAGATACG. The gene calls are TRBV5-5 and TRBJ2-3; 8 bases line up with TRBD2. The CDR3 is cut off 3 residues early in the read; its end comes from the germline J gene. V shed 3 bases and J 0 bases; nucleotides not matched to a gene: 3. Germline lookup yields CDR1 SGHKS and CDR2 YYEKEE (reference sequence). There are 15 residues in the CDR3.

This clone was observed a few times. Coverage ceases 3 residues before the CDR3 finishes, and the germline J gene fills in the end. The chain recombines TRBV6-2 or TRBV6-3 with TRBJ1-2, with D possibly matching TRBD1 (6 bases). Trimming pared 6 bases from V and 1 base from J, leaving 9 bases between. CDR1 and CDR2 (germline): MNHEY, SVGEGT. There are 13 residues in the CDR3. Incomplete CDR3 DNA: TGTGCCAGCAGACCACAGGGTAACTATGGC. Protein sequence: CASRPQGNYG. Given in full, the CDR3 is CASRPQGNYGYTF.